This T cell receptor (beta chain) was captured by sequencing in a study of CD8 T cells in Susac syndrome. Regarding the study as a whole: Regarding the TCR sequencing and HLA analysis, the study admitted that a relatively small number of individuals were involved.

As controls, healthy donors matched for age and sex were used. FACS enriched CD8+ TEMRA cells, while bulk CD8+ and CD4+ were negatively isolated. This CDR3 comprises 13 residues. The V end was cut by 8 bases, the J end by 1 base, with 9 bases between. This clonotype showed up just once. Its specificity is unknown. RNA in amounts of roughly 0.5 to 1 ug was reverse transcribed with random hexamers. An immunoSEQ multiplex PCR generated amplified TCR beta CDR3 products spanning 54 Vbeta and 13 Jbeta. TCRdb re-analysed the immunoSEQ multiplex PCR reads in MiXCR, keeping a single row per CDR3 protein. The table lists 130,000 to 150,000 distinct CDR3 sequences, roughly 95% of them singletons.

This clonotype was obtained from a human donor in good health. Specimen: CD4+ T cells from PBMCs. The gene calls are TRBV12-3 or TRBV12-4 and TRBJ2-1; D is perhaps TRBD2 (6 bases). CDR3 amino acids: CASGSGSYNEQFF. DNA of the CDR3: TGTGCCAGCGGGAGCGGGTCCTACAATGAGCAGTTCTTC.